This T cell receptor (beta chain) was sequenced in a study of shared clonotypes between healthy human individuals. Looked up from germline, CDR1 is MNHEY and CDR2 is SVGAGI. The CDR3 consists of 14 residues. Trimming pared 10 bases from V and 1 base from J, leaving 17 bases between. At the deep level, the assay was run. Libraries were prepared by immunoSEQ multiplex PCR; TCRdb keeps only in-frame clonotypes and omits some of them. This table has 400,000 to 600,000 clones, roughly 85% appearing once. The sequence was collected from a woman between 40 and 55 years old in good health. Some clones in this sample may be carry-over from other donors' samples. The sample consisted of PBMCs. The chain has TRBV6-5 and TRBJ2-7, with D tentatively TRBD2 (5 bases). CDR3 nucleotides: TGTGCCAACCCAATCCGGACTCCTTCCTACGAGCAGTACTTC. Translation: CANPIRTPSYEQYF.